This TCR beta chain stems from a study of PD-L1 blockade in urothelial cancer. Study context: Males with bladder-origin urothelial cancer made up about 85% of the roughly 29 patients.

V was pared by 6 bases and J by 2 bases, with 14 bases between. Germline values: CDR1 MNHEY, CDR2 SMNVEV (reference sequence). This CDR3 has 14 amino acids. Here immunoSEQ multiplex PCR was the method, and the copy in TCRdb shows in-frame clones only, minus some. The sample has fewer than 30,000 clones; 84% are singletons. This TCR derives from an older man with urothelial cancer. Sample: PBMCs, taken around atezolizumab (anti-PD-L1) treatment. The chain recombines TRBV27 with TRBJ2-7; no definite D call. The CDR3 spells CASSPRLPPYEQYF. The CDR3 bases are TGTGCCAGCAGCCCCCGACTCCCCCCCTACGAGCAGTACTTC.